This is a list of T cell receptor beta chains from one sample in a study of shared clonotypes between healthy human individuals. Profiling relied on immunoSEQ multiplex PCR, and the TCRdb table lists in-frame clones only, not all of them. The repertoire holds under 2.5 million clones, with about 90% as singletons. The sample consisted of naive CD4+ T cells from PBMCs. The origin of the receptors is a man younger than 30 in good health. Some clones in this sample may be carry-over from other donors' samples. The CDR3 runs from the conserved cysteine through the conserved F or W. A D gene is named only where the DNA matches it firmly. Not every row has a clone size; where given, it reads once, few, many or a size class.

size	D	V	J	length	DNA	CDR3
NA	NA	TRBV28	TRBJ1-1	16	TGTGCCAGCAGTTTAATTCGCGGGGGGTGGAACACTGAAGCTTTCTTT	CASSLIRGGWNTEAFF
NA	TRBD1	TRBV28	TRBJ1-2	15	TGTGCCAGCAGGAGAGGGGGCAGCGAGGCTAAAGGCTACACCTTC	CASRRGGSEAKGYTF
NA	NA	TRBV4-1	TRBJ2-2	16	TGCGCCAGCAGCCAAGATCTGACTAGTCGGGCCGGGGAGCTGTTTTTT	CASSQDLTSRAGELFF
NA	TRBD1	TRBV28	TRBJ1-1	15	TGTGCCAGCAGCCAGGGGGGACAAAGCACCACTGAAGCTTTCTTT	CASSQGGQSTTEAFF
NA	NA	TRBV6-6	TRBJ2-7	12	TGTGCCAGCAGTTCTACAGGCCCTAGCTCGTACTTC	CASSSTGPSSYF
NA	NA	TRBV10-1	TRBJ2-1	16	TGCGCCAGCAGGGTTCACACCTACCCCCGGGACAATGAGCAGTTCTTC	CASRVHTYPRDNEQFF
NA	NA	TRBV18	TRBJ1-1	14	TGTGCCAGCTCACCTCCAGGGGCTGGCACTGAAGCTTTCTTT	CASSPPGAGTEAFF
NA	NA	TRBV9	TRBJ1-2	16	TGTGCCAGCAGCCCAACCTCAGGAGCTTATAACTATGGCTACACCTTC	CASSPTSGAYNYGYTF
NA	NA	TRBV5-1	TRBJ2-7	15	TGCGCCAGCAGCCTTGGCCAGGCTCTCTCCTACGAGCAGTACTTC	CASSLGQALSYEQYF
once	NA	TRBV2	TRBJ1-5	13	TGTGCCAGCAGTCCGGACTGGGGCCAGCCCCAGCATTTT	CASSPDWGQPQHF
NA	NA	TRBV19	TRBJ1-5	13	TGTGCCAGTATCGGGGGACTGCGTCAGCCCCAGCATTTT	CASIGGLRQPQHF
NA	TRBD2	TRBV13	TRBJ2-7	18	TGTGCCAGCAGCCTGACTAGCGGGATGGCCCCGAACTCCTACGAGCAGTACTTC	CASSLTSGMAPNSYEQYF
few	NA	TRBV4-1	TRBJ1-1	14	TGCGCCAGCAGCCAAGTAGGAGGGATAACTGAAGCTTTCTTT	CASSQVGGITEAFF
once	NA	TRBV25-1	TRBJ2-1	15	TGTGCCAGCAGTGAATTAGAACCGGGCTACAATGAGCAGTTCTTC	CASSELEPGYNEQFF
once	TRBD2	TRBV28	TRBJ2-7	15	TGTGCCAGCAGTTTGGCTCCCGGGACTACCTACGAGCAGTACTTC	CASSLAPGTTYEQYF
once	NA	TRBV10-3	TRBJ1-3	15	TGTGCCATCAGGGAGATGGGGGGCTCTGGAAACACCATATATTTT	CAIREMGGSGNTIYF
once	NA	TRBV9	TRBJ2-2	15	TGTGCCAGCAGCGTAGTTGGGGGGAACACCGGGGAGCTGTTTTTT	CASSVVGGNTGELFF
NA	NA	TRBV7-2	TRBJ2-5	13	TGTGCCAGCAGCCGTCGGAACCCAGAGACCCAGTACTTC	CASSRRNPETQYF
NA	NA	TRBV15	TRBJ2-7	15	TGTGCCACCAGCAGAGATCCGCGGACCTCCTACGAGCAGTACTTC	CATSRDPRTSYEQYF
NA	NA	TRBV6-4	TRBJ2-1	15	TGTGCCAGCAGTCTACAGCTGGGGATTTACAATGAGCAGTTCTTC	CASSLQLGIYNEQFF
NA	NA	TRBV27	TRBJ1-4	17	TGTGCCAGCAGTTTATCGTGGGCCCCAGCAACTAATGAAAAACTGTTTTTT	CASSLSWAPATNEKLFF
NA	TRBD1	TRBV27	TRBJ2-7	15	TGTGCCAGCAGTTTAAAGTCTTCTGGACAGGTTCTGCTGTACTTC	CASSLKSSGQVLLYF
NA	NA	TRBV27	TRBJ1-2	15	TGTGCCAGCAGTTTAGCCGGGACAAATAACTATGGCTACACCTTC	CASSLAGTNNYGYTF
NA	TRBD1	TRBV5-1	TRBJ1-4	15	TGCGCCAGCAGCCAAGGACAGGGTTCTAATGAAAAACTGTTTTTT	CASSQGQGSNEKLFF
NA	NA	TRBV28	TRBJ2-5	14	TGTGCCAGCAGTTTACAGGGGATAGAGGAGACCCAGTACTTC	CASSLQGIEETQYF
NA	TRBD2	TRBV19	TRBJ2-4	15	TGTGCCAGTAGTATGAGTGGGGAGGGCCAAAACATTCAGTACTTC	CASSMSGEGQNIQYF
once	TRBD1	TRBV13	TRBJ1-1	12	TGTGCCAGCAGCTCAGGGGGCACTGAAGCTTTCTTT	CASSSGGTEAFF
NA	NA	TRBV7-2	TRBJ2-3	15	TGTGCCAGCAGCTTATCGTCTCCTAGCACAGATACGCAGTATTTT	CASSLSSPSTDTQYF
once	TRBD1	TRBV28	TRBJ2-1	17	TGTGCCAGCAGGCAATTGGTCGGACAGGGGAGAAGCAATGAGCAGTTCTTC	CASRQLVGQGRSNEQFF
NA	NA	TRBV9	TRBJ2-7	13	TGTGCCAGCAGCGTAGATTTAAACTACGAGCAGTACTTC	CASSVDLNYEQYF
NA	NA	TRBV5-4	TRBJ1-2	14	TGTGCCAGCAGCCCTCCGGGCAGGGTTCAAGGTTACACCTTC	CASSPPGRVQGYTF
NA	NA	TRBV28	TRBJ2-2	18	TGTGCCAGCAGTTTAAATCGTTGGGGCTCCGCGAACACCGGGGAGCTGTTTTTT	CASSLNRWGSANTGELFF
NA	TRBD1	TRBV5-4	TRBJ2-3	14	TGTGCCAGCAGATCGGACAGGGCCACAGATACGCAGTATTTT	CASRSDRATDTQYF
few	NA	TRBV30	TRBJ1-5	15	TGTGCCTGGACTCCGGGTAGATATAGCAATCAGCCCCAGCATTTT	CAWTPGRYSNQPQHF
NA	NA	TRBV6-1	TRBJ1-5	15	TGTGCCAGCTTCGGGGGGGCAGTCGGCAATCAGCCCCAGCATTTT	CASFGGAVGNQPQHF
NA	NA	TRBV6-5	TRBJ2-7	16	TGTGCCAGCAGTTACTCGAGGGACGGACTCTCCTACGAGCAGTACTTC	CASSYSRDGLSYEQYF
NA	TRBD1	TRBV5-1	TRBJ1-2	14	TGCGCCAGCAGCTCGACAGGGGAGGGGTATGGCTACACCTTC	CASSSTGEGYGYTF
NA	NA	TRBV2	TRBJ2-7	14	TGTGCCAGCAGCCTTGGTTTGGGCTCCTACGAGCAGTACTTC	CASSLGLGSYEQYF
NA	NA	TRBV7-2	TRBJ1-1	15	TGTGCCAGCAGCTTAGTGAGAGGTCAGGGGACTGAAGCTTTCTTT	CASSLVRGQGTEAFF
NA	TRBD1	TRBV5-1	TRBJ2-3	15	TGCGCCAGCAGCGGGACAGGTCGGGGCACAGATACGCAGTATTTT	CASSGTGRGTDTQYF
NA	NA	TRBV5-1	TRBJ2-7	14	TGCGCCAGCAGAGCGGCGGGAACCTCCTACGAGCAGTACTTC	CASRAAGTSYEQYF
NA	NA	TRBV5-4	TRBJ1-5	13	TGTGCCAGCAGCTTGGACAACAATCAGCCCCAGCATTTT	CASSLDNNQPQHF
NA	NA	TRBV9	TRBJ1-1	18	TGTGCCAGCAGCGACCCCCGTGGTGCCGGACAACTAAACACTGAAGCTTTCTTT	CASSDPRGAGQLNTEAFF
NA	NA	TRBV7-9	TRBJ1-1	15	TGTGCCAGCAGCTTAGGATTTCTTGCCAGGACAGAAGCTTTCTTT	CASSLGFLARTEAFF
NA	NA	TRBV6-5	TRBJ2-5	14	TGTGCCAGCAGCAGACAAGGAGGGAGCTGGGCCCAGTACTTC	CASSRQGGSWAQYF